Each of the 32 T cell receptor beta chains below was sequenced from the same sample in a study of shared clonotypes between healthy human individuals. Repertoires were generated with immunoSEQ multiplex PCR, while TCRdb's copy carries only in-frame clones and drops some. The table has some 1.5 million clones, about 98% seen once. The sequencing sample was made of naive CD4+ T cells sorted from blood. Subset defined: CD45RA+ positively selected. All receptors come from a man aged 30 to 45 in good health.

The chain couples TRBV6-1 to TRBJ1-5; unclear D gene. CDR3 size: 15 residues. Germline V gene lookup returns CDR1 MNHNS and CDR2 SASEGT. V was clipped by 0 bases and J by 6 bases, with 12 bases between them. CDR3 sequence: CASSEALEGFQPQHF. The DNA for the CDR3 is TGTGCCAGCAGTGAAGCGCTTGAAGGGTTTCAGCCCCAGCATTTT.

The chain employs TRBV28 and TRBJ2-1; TRBD1 is a possible D gene (6 bases). The CDR3 sequence is 17 residues long. V was clipped by 5 bases and J by 1 base, with 18 bases between them. Germline values: CDR1 MDHEN, CDR2 SYDVKM. The CDR3 reads CASSLHSGTLSYNEQFF. The DNA for the CDR3 is TGTGCCAGCAGTCTCCACTCCGGGACATTATCCTACAATGAGCAGTTCTTC.

This clone was seen just once. This chain uses TRBV5-4 with TRBJ2-6; 9 bases align to TRBD2. The V gene end was trimmed by 3 bases and the J gene end by 1 base; junction bases not matched to a gene: 8. CDR3 length: 18 residues. Germline V gene lookup returns CDR1 SGHNT and CDR2 YYREEE (reference sequence). This CDR3 is CASSWGGLATSGANVLTF. CDR3 in DNA: TGTGCCAGCAGCTGGGGCGGACTAGCGACTTCTGGGGCCAACGTCCTGACTTTC.

The J gene is TRBJ1-1, the V gene TRBV5-8; D might be TRBD1 (6 bases). CDR3 size: 15 residues. V was pared by 2 bases and J by 3 bases, with 14 bases between. The germline V gene encodes CDR1 SGHTS and CDR2 YDEGEE. For the CDR3, the DNA is TGTGCCAGCAGCTTTTTACAGGGAGCGGACACTGAAGCTTTCTTT. Translation gives CASSFLQGADTEAFF.

V gene TRBV15 combines with J gene TRBJ1-5, with a possible D match to TRBD1 (5 bases). The V and J ends lost 0 bases and 5 bases respectively, with 11 bases between them. The CDR3 spans 15 residues. CDR1 and CDR2 from the germline V gene are LNHNV and YYDKDF (reference sequence). The CDR3 DNA reads TGTGCCACCAGCAGAGAGGCAGGGCCCGATCAGCCCCAGCATTTT. Its translation: CATSREAGPDQPQHF.

The V and J genes are TRBV4-2 and TRBJ1-5; no clear D gene. Germline V lookup: CDR1 LGHNA, CDR2 YNFKEQ. V lost 0 bases and J lost 9, with 12 bases in between. The CDR3 covers 14 residues. The CDR3 reads CASSQEYGQWPQHF. CDR3 sequence (DNA): TGTGCCAGCAGCCAAGAGTACGGCCAATGGCCCCAGCATTTT.

The count of this clone is one. J is TRBJ2-7 and V is TRBV14, with D hard to call. There are 15 residues in the CDR3. Germline CDR1 SGHDN, CDR2 FVKESK. V gave up 0 bases and J gave up 0 bases, with 9 bases separating them. The CDR3 DNA sequence: TGTGCCAGCAGCCAAGAGCCCCAAAGCTCCTACGAGCAGTACTTC. This sequence encodes CASSQEPQSSYEQYF. The full variable domain, its missing parts supplied by reference TRBV14 and TRBJ2-7, is EAGVTQFPSHSVIEKGQTVTLRCDPISGHDNLYWYRRVMGKEIKFLLHFVKESKQDESGMPNNRFLAERTGGTYSTLKVQPAELEDSGVYFCASSQEPQSSYEQYFGPGTRLTVT.

Only one count was recorded for this clone. The rearrangement links TRBV7-2 to TRBJ2-7; TRBD1 matches at 11 bases. The germline CDR1 and CDR2 sequences are SGHTA and FQGNSA. The CDR3 extends over 18 amino acids. V shed 5 bases and J 2 bases; nucleotides not matched to a gene: 14. CDR3 protein: CASSDWDRGIQKAYEQYF. DNA of the CDR3: TGTGCCAGCAGCGATTGGGACAGGGGGATCCAGAAGGCCTACGAGCAGTACTTC.

V is TRBV5-1 and J is TRBJ2-1, with 7 bases lining up with TRBD1. Germline assignment: CDR1 SGHRS and CDR2 YFSETQ. The V segment lost 0 bases and the J segment 0 bases; nucleotides outside the gene matches: 3. The CDR3 consists of 16 residues. In nucleotides, the CDR3 is TGCGCCAGCAGCTTGGAGGGGGCTGGCTCCTACAATGAGCAGTTCTTC. It is translated as CASSLEGAGSYNEQFF.

This clone showed up just once. This chain links TRBV19 with TRBJ1-2; maybe TRBD1 (5 bases). Trimming took 6 bases from V and 2 from J, leaving 7 bases between them. This CDR3 comprises 12 residues. The germline V gene has CDR1 LNHDA and CDR2 SQIVND (reference sequence). CDR3 loop: CASRTENYGYTF. As DNA, the CDR3 is TGTGCCAGTAGGACAGAGAACTATGGCTACACCTTC.

The chain uses TRBV18 and TRBJ1-1, with 8 positions matching TRBD1. The trim removed 3 bases at V and 1 base at J, leaving 7 bases unmatched. This CDR3 has 16 residues. The germline V gene has CDR1 KGHSH and CDR2 LQKENI. In DNA, the CDR3 is TGTGCCAGCTCACCGACCCCCGGGACAGGGAACACTGAAGCTTTCTTT. Encoded protein: CASSPTPGTGNTEAFF. The complete variable domain, with remaining parts taken from reference TRBV18 and TRBJ1-1, reads NAGVMQNPRHLVRRRGQEARLRCSPMKGHSHVYWYRQLPEEGLKFMVYLQKENIIDESGMPKERFSAEFPKEGPSILRIQQVVRGDSAAYFCASSPTPGTGNTEAFFGQGTRLTVV.

This clone was counted a single time. V and J are TRBV2 and TRBJ2-1, with D uncertain. The CDR3 sequence is 12 residues long. Germline-derived CDR1 and CDR2 are SNHLY and FYNNEI. V was trimmed by 6 bases and J by 5 bases, leaving 8 bases between them. The CDR3 sequence is CASSLYHNEQFF. CDR3 nucleotide sequence: TGTGCCAGCAGCCTATACCACAATGAGCAGTTCTTC.

The chain combines TRBV13 with TRBJ1-2, with TRBD1 as a possible D gene (6 bases). The V end lost 6 bases, the J end lost 5 bases, and 19 bases lay between the germline ends. The CDR3 is made up of 15 amino acids. Germline V lookup: CDR1 PRHDT, CDR2 FYEKMQ (reference sequence). The CDR3 reads CASRRSKQGDYGYTF. The CDR3 DNA reads TGTGCCAGCAGAAGGAGCAAACAGGGTGATTATGGCTACACCTTC.

As regards this clone: Other DNA sequences in this specimen translate into the identical CDR3. The chain couples TRBV29-1 to TRBJ2-5; TRBD2 is a possible D gene (6 bases). The germline V gene has CDR1 SQVTM and CDR2 ANQGSEA. Trimming pared 4 bases from V and 5 bases from J, leaving 11 bases between. The CDR3 covers 12 residues. CDR3 loop: CSVVGGGETQYF. The DNA for the CDR3 is TGCAGCGTTGTGGGAGGCGGGGAGACCCAGTACTTC.

V usage is TRBV28 and J usage is TRBJ1-5; D uncertain. The CDR3 extends over 15 amino acids. Per germline, CDR1 MDHEN and CDR2 SYDVKM. Deletions cut 2 bases from V and 3 bases from J, with 11 bases between. The CDR3 DNA sequence: TGTGCCAGCAGTTTACACAGCTTACTCAATCAGCCCCAGCATTTT. It yields the protein CASSLHSLLNQPQHF.

The chain links TRBV28 to TRBJ1-1; possibly TRBD1 for D (6 bases). Germline-derived CDR1 and CDR2 are MDHEN and SYDVKM. V shed 6 bases and J shed 3 bases, with 14 bases lying between them. The CDR3 contains 14 residues. This chain's CDR3 is CASSTGTSDTEAFF. DNA of the CDR3: TGTGCCAGCAGCACCGGGACATCGGACACTGAAGCTTTCTTT.

The chain uses TRBV27 and TRBJ2-3; 10 bases map to TRBD2. The V gene end was trimmed by 5 bases and the J gene end by 3 bases; junction bases not matched to a gene: 5. The CDR3 consists of 15 residues. Germline CDR1 MNHEY, CDR2 SMNVEV (reference sequence). The CDR3 spells CASSTPGLATDTQYF. In nucleotides, the CDR3 is TGTGCCAGCAGTACCCCGGGACTAGCGACAGATACGCAGTATTTT.

The V and J genes are TRBV30 and TRBJ1-4, with 8 bases that match TRBD1. V was clipped by 2 bases and J by 5 bases; unmatched bases: 10. Germline V gene data show CDR1 as GTSNPN and CDR2 as SVGIG (reference sequence). The CDR3 totals 16 residues. The CDR3 loop reads CAWSSSWTGPNEKLFF. The DNA of the CDR3 is TGTGCCTGGAGTTCCTCTTGGACAGGGCCAAATGAAAAACTGTTTTTT.

The J gene is TRBJ2-1, the V gene TRBV7-9, with D perhaps assigned TRBD1 or TRBD2 (6 bases each). V was pared by 4 bases and J by 4 bases, with 20 bases between. This CDR3 has 17 amino acids. CDR1 is SEHNR, CDR2 FQNEAQ, per germline (reference sequence). In DNA form, the CDR3 reads TGTGCCAGCAGCTCCCGACGGGGGCGACCTCCTTACAATGAGCAGTTCTTC. As protein: CASSSRRGRPPYNEQFF.

The chain joins TRBV30 to TRBJ2-5, with 8 nucleotides matching TRBD2. CDR1 is GTSNPN, CDR2 SVGIG, per germline (reference sequence). The CDR3 is 17 residues long. The V segment lost 2 bases and the J segment 5 bases; nucleotides outside the gene matches: 16. The CDR3 here is CAWSPAGVAALQETQYF. DNA of the CDR3: TGTGCCTGGAGTCCAGCGGGGGTAGCGGCCTTACAGGAGACCCAGTACTTC.

V gene TRBV5-1 combines with J gene TRBJ2-1; perhaps TRBD2 as D (6 bases). Germline-derived CDR1 and CDR2 are SGHRS and YFSETQ. This CDR3 is 16 amino acids long. The V end was cut by 0 bases, the J end by 0 bases, with 10 bases between. In DNA form, the CDR3 reads TGCGCCAGCAGCTTGGACGGGAGAACCTCCTACAATGAGCAGTTCTTC. Translated: CASSLDGRTSYNEQFF. Supplemented by reference TRBV5-1 and TRBJ2-1, the full variable domain reads KAGVTQTPRYLIKTRGQQVTLSCSPISGHRSVSWYQQTPGQGLQFLFEYFSETQRNKGNFPGRFSGRQFSNSRSEMNVSTLELGDSALYLCASSLDGRTSYNEQFFGPGTRLTVL.

This rearrangement joins TRBV5-1 to TRBJ2-5; D unclear. V was clipped by 7 bases and J by 0 bases, with 10 bases between them. Per the germline V gene, CDR1 is SGHRS and CDR2 is YFSETQ. This CDR3 spans 13 amino acids. The CDR3 sequence: CASGISYQETQYF. CDR3 nucleotide sequence: TGCGCCAGCGGGATATCGTACCAAGAGACCCAGTACTTC. The whole variable domain, remainder taken from reference TRBV5-1 and TRBJ2-5, is KAGVTQTPRYLIKTRGQQVTLSCSPISGHRSVSWYQQTPGQGLQFLFEYFSETQRNKGNFPGRFSGRQFSNSRSEMNVSTLELGDSALYLCASGISYQETQYFGPGTRLLVL.

V usage is TRBV27 and J usage is TRBJ2-1, with 12 bases matching TRBD2. The ends lost 1 base at V and 9 bases at J; junction bases unmatched: 10. Germline CDR1 is MNHEY and CDR2 is SMNVEV (reference sequence). The CDR3 extends over 17 amino acids. Here the CDR3 DNA reads TGTGCCAGCAGTTTATTAAATCTAGCGGGAGGGCCGGGTGAGCAGTTCTTC. This codes for CASSLLNLAGGPGEQFF.

The rearrangement joins TRBV5-1 to TRBJ2-7; 7 bases are shared with TRBD1. Trimming at V came to 3 bases and at J to 6 bases, leaving 15 bases not matched to a gene. This CDR3 has 16 amino acids. Germline CDR1 reads SGHRS; CDR2 reads YFSETQ. CDR3 protein: CASSSTWTGPPGEQYF. Here the CDR3 DNA reads TGCGCCAGCAGCTCCACCTGGACAGGACCCCCTGGCGAGCAGTACTTC. The whole variable domain, remainder taken from reference TRBV5-1 and TRBJ2-7, is KAGVTQTPRYLIKTRGQQVTLSCSPISGHRSVSWYQQTPGQGLQFLFEYFSETQRNKGNFPGRFSGRQFSNSRSEMNVSTLELGDSALYLCASSSTWTGPPGEQYFGPGTRLTVT.

J is TRBJ2-7 and V is TRBV7-2, with TRBD1 identical over 7 bases. This CDR3 is 15 amino acids long. The germline gives CDR1 SGHTA, CDR2 FQGNSA. Trimming took 5 bases from V and 1 from J; bases not matched to a gene: 8. For the CDR3, the DNA is TGTGCCAGCAGCCCGAGAGGGGGCTCTTCCTACGAGCAGTACTTC. Its protein is CASSPRGGSSYEQYF. The full variable domain, in which reference TRBV7-2 and TRBJ2-7 provide the parts outside the CDR3, is GAGVSQSPSNKVTEKGKDVELRCDPISGHTALYWYRQSLGQGLEFLIYFQGNSAPDKSGLPSDRFSAERTGGSVSTLTIQRTQQEDSAVYLCASSPRGGSSYEQYFGPGTRLTVT.

J is TRBJ2-7 and V is TRBV4-3, with D unclear. The CDR3 is made up of 15 amino acids. V gave up 1 base and J gave up 0 bases, with 10 bases separating them. Germline CDR1 and CDR2: LGHNA and YSLEER. The CDR3 nucleotides are TGCGCCAGCAGCCAAGGCTTCTTCAACTCCTACGAGCAGTACTTC. Protein: CASSQGFFNSYEQYF.

V usage is TRBV9 and J usage is TRBJ2-2; D ambiguous. Germline V gives CDR1 SGDLS, CDR2 YYNGEE. The V gene lost 0 bases and the J gene lost 8 bases, with 11 bases spanning the gap. This CDR3 comprises 14 residues. Written as DNA, the CDR3 is TGTGCCAGCAGCGTAGTGGCCTTCACAGGGGAGCTGTTTTTT. Its translation: CASSVVAFTGELFF. Full variable domain (outside the CDR3, taken from reference TRBV9 and TRBJ2-2): DSGVTQTPKHLITATGQRVTLRCSPRSGDLSVYWYQQSLDQGLQFLIQYYNGEERAKGNILERFSAQQFPDLHSELNLSSLELGDSALYFCASSVVAFTGELFFGEGSRLTVL.

The V and J genes are TRBV7-9 and TRBJ2-7; either TRBD1 or TRBD2 may fit D (5 bases each). With 11 bases removed from V and 6 bases from J, the gap between germline ends came to 26 bases. The CDR3 is 15 amino acids. CDR1 SEHNR and CDR2 FQNEAQ come from the germline V gene (reference sequence). As DNA, the CDR3 is TGTGCCTCAGCTTGGACGGCCGCGGAGAGGGGCGAGCAGTACTTC. It encodes CASAWTAAERGEQYF.

This sequence joins TRBV5-4 and TRBJ2-3; either TRBD1 or TRBD2 may supply D (5 bases each). The CDR3 is 14 amino acids. Germline V gene sequence: CDR1 SGHNT, CDR2 YYREEE (reference sequence). Trimming cost V 3 bases and J 6 bases, with 14 bases left between them. For the CDR3, the DNA is TGTGCCAGCAGCTCAAACACCGGGACCGATACGCAGTATTTT. Protein product: CASSSNTGTDTQYF. Full variable domain (remainder filled in from reference TRBV5-4 and TRBJ2-3): ETGVTQSPTHLIKTRGQQVTLRCSSQSGHNTVSWYQQALGQGPQFIFQYYREEENGRGNFPPRFSGLQFPNYSSELNVNALELDDSALYLCASSSNTGTDTQYFGPGTRLTVL.

J is TRBJ1-5 and V is TRBV28; D unresolved. The CDR3 is 14 residues long. The V gene lost 3 bases and the J gene lost 5 bases, with 11 bases spanning the gap. Germline CDR1 and CDR2: MDHEN and SYDVKM. This chain's CDR3 is CASSFYPDDQPQHF. CDR3 in DNA: TGTGCCAGCAGTTTTTACCCAGATGATCAGCCCCAGCATTTT.

CDR3 in amino acids: CASSSRGNRNTEAFF. In nucleotides, the CDR3 is TGCGCCAGCAGCTCAAGGGGTAATCGGAACACTGAAGCTTTCTTT. The V and J genes are TRBV5-1 and TRBJ1-1, with D perhaps TRBD1 (5 bases). Germline V CDR1 and CDR2: SGHRS, YFSETQ. The CDR3 totals 15 residues. V was trimmed by 3 bases and J by 1 base, leaving 13 bases between them.

About this clone: Distinct nucleotide sequences in the sample also encode this CDR3. J is TRBJ2-1 and V is TRBV9; tentative D call: TRBD1 (6 bases). Deletions cut 0 bases from V and 1 base from J, with 11 bases between. The CDR3 covers 16 residues. Germline V gene lookup returns CDR1 SGDLS and CDR2 YYNGEE. The CDR3 region has the DNA TGTGCCAGCAGCGTAGTGGCAGGGGTATCCTACAATGAGCAGTTCTTC. Translation: CASSVVAGVSYNEQFF.